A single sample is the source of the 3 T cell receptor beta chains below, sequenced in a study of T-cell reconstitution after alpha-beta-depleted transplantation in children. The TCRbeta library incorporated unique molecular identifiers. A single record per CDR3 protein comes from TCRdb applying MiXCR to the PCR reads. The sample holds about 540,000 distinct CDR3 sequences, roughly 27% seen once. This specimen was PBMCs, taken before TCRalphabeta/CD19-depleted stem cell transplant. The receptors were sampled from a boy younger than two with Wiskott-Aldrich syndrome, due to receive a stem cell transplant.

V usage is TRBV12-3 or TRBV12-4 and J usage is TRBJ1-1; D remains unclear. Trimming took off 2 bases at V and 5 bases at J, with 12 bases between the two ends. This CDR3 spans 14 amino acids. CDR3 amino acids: CASSLSGGETEAFF. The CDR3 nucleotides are TGTGCCAGCAGTTTATCCGGCGGGGAAACTGAAGCTTTCTTT.

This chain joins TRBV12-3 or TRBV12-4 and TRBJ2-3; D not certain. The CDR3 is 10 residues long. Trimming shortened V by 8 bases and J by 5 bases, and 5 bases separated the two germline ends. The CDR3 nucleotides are TGTGCCAGCGAGGAAGATACGCAGTATTTT. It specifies CASEEDTQYF.

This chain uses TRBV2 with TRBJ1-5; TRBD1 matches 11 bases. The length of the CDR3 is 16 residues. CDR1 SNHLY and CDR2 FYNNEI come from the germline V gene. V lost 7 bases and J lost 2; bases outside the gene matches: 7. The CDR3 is CASTRTGGEGNQPQHF. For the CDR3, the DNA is TGTGCCAGCACCCGGACAGGGGGCGAGGGCAATCAGCCCCAGCATTTT.